These T cell receptor beta chains were read from a single sample in a study of shared clonotypes between healthy human individuals. Repertoires were generated with immunoSEQ multiplex PCR, while TCRdb's copy carries only in-frame clones and drops some. In the table there are 650,000 to 750,000 clones, 55% to 75% of which are singletons. Sequences were obtained from memory CD4+ T cells sorted from blood. All receptors come from a young woman in good health. Both conserved end residues are part of each CDR3. Fields, in order: D gene, J gene, clone size, V gene, CDR3 protein, CDR3 DNA. D genes are given only for firm matches. For some rows the clone size is stated as once, few or many, or as a class when expanded; others skip it.

>NA|TRBJ2-5|NA|TRBV19
CASSLGGAETQYF
TGTGCCAGTAGTTTAGGTGGTGCAGAGACCCAGTACTTC
>TRBD1|TRBJ1-2|NA|TRBV19
CATQRSGTGEPYGYTF
TGTGCCACCCAACGGAGCGGGACAGGGGAACCCTATGGCTACACCTTC
>TRBD2|TRBJ2-1|many|TRBV25-1
CASSDRLAGAYNEQFF
TGTGCCAGCAGTGATCGGCTAGCGGGAGCCTACAATGAGCAGTTCTTC
>NA|TRBJ2-1|NA|TRBV18
CASSPPVTPLGEQFF
TGTGCCAGCTCACCACCGGTCACCCCCCTAGGTGAGCAGTTCTTC
>NA|TRBJ2-6|NA|TRBV19
CASRPRDEAGANVLTF
TGTGCCAGTAGACCCAGGGATGAAGCTGGGGCCAACGTCCTGACTTTC
>TRBD2|TRBJ2-1|NA|TRBV27
CASIRRAPGLASNEQFF
TGTGCCAGCATTCGACGAGCGCCGGGACTAGCGTCCAATGAGCAGTTCTTC
>NA|TRBJ2-5|few|TRBV7-9
CASSLPIGGLKYF
TGTGCCAGCAGCTTACCGATAGGGGGGTTGAAGTACTTC
>NA|TRBJ1-3|NA|TRBV5-1
CASSMGTDGNTIYF
TGCGCCAGCAGCATGGGAACGGATGGAAACACCATATATTTT
>NA|TRBJ2-7|NA|TRBV28
CASSLVGSLYEQYF
TGTGCCAGCAGTTTAGTCGGCAGTTTATACGAGCAGTACTTC
>NA|TRBJ1-4|NA|TRBV19
CASSTGQWDNEKLFF
TGTGCCAGTAGTACCGGACAGTGGGATAATGAAAAACTGTTTTTT
>TRBD2|TRBJ2-7|NA|TRBV4-1
CASSPVYPGLAHREQYF
TGCGCCAGCAGCCCCGTGTACCCGGGACTAGCTCATCGAGAGCAGTACTTC
>NA|TRBJ2-7|NA|TRBV5-1
CASRGRTAPYEQYF
TGCGCCAGCAGAGGCAGGACAGCGCCGTACGAGCAGTACTTC
>NA|TRBJ2-1|few|TRBV19
CASSLPSGDPQFF
TGTGCCAGTAGCCTTCCCTCGGGAGACCCCCAGTTCTTC
>NA|TRBJ2-2|NA|TRBV29-1
CSVGDGGTGGELFF
TGCAGCGTTGGGGATGGCGGGACTGGCGGGGAGCTGTTTTTT
>NA|TRBJ2-1|few|TRBV18
CASSLTGDGTYVRFF
TGTGCCAGCTCACTAACAGGTGATGGGACGTATGTGCGGTTCTTC
>TRBD2|TRBJ2-3|NA|TRBV4-1
CASSQDRGTSRADTQYF
TGCGCCAGCAGCCAAGATAGAGGGACTAGCCGGGCAGATACGCAGTATTTT
>NA|TRBJ1-1|NA|TRBV10-3
CATQGYTEAFF
TGTGCCACTCAGGGGTATACTGAAGCTTTCTTT
>TRBD2|TRBJ2-7|NA|TRBV6-6
CASRDRTSGDYEQYF
TGTGCCAGCAGGGACCGGACTAGCGGAGACTACGAGCAGTACTTC
>TRBD1|TRBJ2-5|NA|TRBV7-7
CASSRDRGIQETQYF
TGTGCCAGCAGCCGTGACAGGGGGATCCAAGAGACCCAGTACTTC